This entry features one T cell receptor beta chain sequence. This record belongs to a study of patients and donors after allogeneic stem cell transplantation. TCRdb processed the RT-PCR reads anew with MiXCR; each CDR3 protein has one entry. The sample includes 400,000 to 450,000 distinct CDR3 sequences, approximately 16% of them seen just once. The V segment lost 5 bases and the J segment 4 bases; nucleotides outside the gene matches: 8. The germline V gene encodes CDR1 DFQATT and CDR2 SNEGSKA (reference sequence). This CDR3 has 14 amino acids. V usage is TRBV20-1 and J usage is TRBJ1-5; 7 nucleotides match TRBD1. Sequencing was done on a sample of blood, either unsorted or a sorted T cell fraction (not recorded which). This clonotype was obtained from a human donor who was either an allogeneic HSCT recipient or a stem cell or donor lymphocyte infusion donor (not recorded which). It is not recorded whose cells these are; they may come from a transplant donor. CDR3 coding DNA: TGCAGTGCTCCAGGGGGGCAGCCTAATCAGCCCCAGCATTTT. Amino acid sequence: CSAPGGQPNQPQHF.